Described below is a single T cell receptor (beta chain) sequence and its context. Its matching antigen is unknown. Scientists made TCR beta libraries using quantitative 5'-RACE with molecular barcodes. Via MiXCR, TCRdb re-called the 5' RACE reads, giving one row per CDR3 protein. The profile shows 750,000 to 850,000 distinct CDR3 sequences, about 10% of them singletons. Trimming removed 5 bases from V and 6 bases from J; junction bases left unmatched: 7. CDR1 is SGHTA and CDR2 is FQGNSA in the germline V gene. There are 16 residues in the CDR3. The data were taken from a study of CD8 T cells in ankylosing spondylitis. Overall study findings and caveats: Ankylosing spondylitis blood appeared to carry a characteristic TCR beta motif of fewer than 10 highly homologous variants. Earlier work had already found some motif variants in reactive arthritis synovial fluid and blood. Clones linked to disease were reported to show significant enrichment in matched ankylosing spondylitis synovial fluid. Clones that were linked to disease were CD8+ and were relatively rare in peripheral blood.

Material for sequencing was blood, either unsorted or a sorted T cell fraction (not recorded which). The sequence was collected from a male donor with ankylosing spondylitis. The gene calls are TRBV7-2 and TRBJ2-1, with 13 bases that match TRBD2. The CDR3 here is CASSNLLAGGPNEQFF. Here the CDR3 DNA reads TGTGCCAGCAGCAACTTACTAGCGGGAGGGCCCAATGAGCAGTTCTTC.